This note documents a single T cell receptor beta chain sequence. As processed by the authors: The assay estimated nucleated cells by amplifying reference gene primers. Some clones are missing from TCRdb's copy, which holds only in-frame ones; the method was immunoSEQ multiplex PCR. V and J calls and clone size follow that table, whereas D and trimming were derived from the DNA. The table records about 53,000 clones, more than 75% of them present only once. The record originates from a study of blood T cell repertoires in COVID-19. Study context: PBMCs, B-cell-depleted T cells, or T cells provided the cDNA or gDNA that made up the material.

The sequenced material came from peripheral blood. The clonotype comes from a man over 45 with acute or convalescent COVID-19.

The CDR3 loop is CASSTGTGNTEAFF. CDR3 sequence (DNA): TGTGCCAGCAGCACTGGGACAGGGAACACTGAAGCTTTCTTT. V is TRBV7-9 and J is TRBJ1-1, with 8 bases lining up with TRBD1. Germline CDR1 and CDR2: SEHNR and FQNEAQ (reference sequence). The V and J ends lost 5 bases and 1 base, in that order; junction bases with no gene match: 3. This CDR3 is built from 14 residues.